Listed here are 20 T cell receptor beta chains from one sample, sequenced in a study of response to subunit inactivated influenza vaccine. One entry per CDR3 protein results from TCRdb running MiXCR on the RT-PCR reads. Of about half a million distinct CDR3 sequences in the sample, 7.5% to 8.5% were seen once. Here the sequenced sample was PBMCs from blood, taken around 25 months after vaccination. The receptors here all came from a man between 50 and 69 years old who received an inactivated influenza vaccine.

The CDR3 is CASSLMGLETQYF. The CDR3 region has the DNA TGTGCCAGCAGCTTAATGGGGTTAGAGACCCAGTACTTC. This chain connects TRBV7-8 to TRBJ2-5; D gene unclear. This CDR3 is 13 amino acids long. Germline V gene lookup returns CDR1 SGHVS and CDR2 FQNEAQ. V dropped 2 bases and J dropped 4 bases, with 8 bases sitting between them.

There are a few counts of this clonotype. V is TRBV20-1 and J is TRBJ2-5; D ambiguous. The CDR3 covers 15 residues. From germline, CDR1 is DFQATT and CDR2 SNEGSKA (reference sequence). V lost 4 bases and J lost 0, with 15 bases in between. The CDR3 spells CSATSQVNYQETQYF. Here the CDR3 DNA reads TGCAGTGCTACCTCACAAGTCAACTACCAAGAGACCCAGTACTTC.

This clonotype has just a few counts. The chain carries TRBV7-2 and TRBJ1-5; TRBD1 is a possible D gene (5 bases). Deletions cut 2 bases from V and 3 bases from J, with 14 bases between. This CDR3 comprises 16 residues. Germline CDR1 reads SGHTA; CDR2 reads FQGNSA. The CDR3 region has the DNA TGTGCCAGCAGCTTAACCGGGACGTCGGTCAATCAGCCCCAGCATTTT. Translating it yields CASSLTGTSVNQPQHF.

As DNA, the CDR3 is TGTGCCAGCAGTGAATTCAGGGGGCATGAGCAGTTCTTC. Protein: CASSEFRGHEQFF. This chain uses TRBV25-1 with TRBJ2-1; 8 positions match TRBD1. V shed 1 base, J shed 8 bases, and the junction held 1 base outside the gene matches. Per the germline V gene, CDR1 is MGHDK and CDR2 is SYGVNS. This CDR3 spans 13 amino acids. Together with reference TRBV25-1 and TRBJ2-1, the CDR3 gives the full variable domain: EADIYQTPRYLVIGTGKKITLECSQTMGHDKMYWYQQDPGMELHLIHYSYGVNSTEKGDLSSESTVSRIRTEHFPLTLESARPSHTSQYLCASSEFRGHEQFFGPGTRLTVL.

This clonotype was counted a few times. The genes are TRBV9 and TRBJ2-5, with D tentatively TRBD2 (6 bases). Germline assignment: CDR1 SGDLS and CDR2 YYNGEE. V was shortened by 1 base and J by 7 bases, with 11 bases between the two germline ends. The CDR3 totals 13 residues. The DNA for the CDR3 is TGTGCCAGCAGCGTACGCCAGGAGGGGACCCAGTACTTC. Amino acids: CASSVRQEGTQYF.

This clonotype has more than one count but fewer than ten. The V gene is TRBV5-1, the J gene TRBJ2-2, with D tentatively TRBD1 (6 bases). Trimming left V 0 bases short and J 7 bases short, with 13 bases between. This CDR3 has 15 amino acids. Germline values: CDR1 SGHRS, CDR2 YFSETQ. Written as DNA, the CDR3 is TGCGCCAGCAGCTTGGGTCAGGGGCATTACGGGGAGCTGTTTTTT. This sequence encodes CASSLGQGHYGELFF.

This clonotype was seen a few times. The chain links TRBV4-2 to TRBJ2-5, with D possibly matching TRBD2 (6 bases). V was shortened by 5 bases and J by 4 bases, with 20 bases between the two germline ends. The CDR3 is 16 residues long. Per germline, CDR1 LGHNA and CDR2 YNFKEQ. Here the CDR3 reads CASSAGGGQVGETQYF. CDR3 DNA: TGTGCCAGCAGCGCCGGAGGAGGGCAAGTCGGAGAGACCCAGTACTTC.

The chain uses TRBV5-6 and TRBJ2-2; 8 bases align to TRBD1. V shed 4 bases, J shed 6 bases, and the junction held 8 bases outside the gene matches. The CDR3 extends over 15 amino acids. Germline V gives CDR1 SGHDT, CDR2 YYEEEE. CDR3 sequence reads: CASSPLDRVPGELFF. CDR3 in DNA: TGTGCCAGCAGCCCACTGGACAGGGTCCCCGGGGAGCTGTTTTTT.

The chain is built from TRBV3-1 and TRBJ2-7, with 9 bases lining up with TRBD2. The CDR3 runs 15 residues. Losses at the gene ends were 3 bases for V and 6 bases for J; bases not matched to a gene: 9. The germline V gene encodes CDR1 LGHDT and CDR2 YNNKEL (reference sequence). CDR3 loop: CASSQHGGRAPEQYF. The CDR3 DNA reads TGTGCCAGCAGCCAGCACGGCGGGAGGGCCCCCGAGCAGTACTTC.

The chain employs TRBV5-1 and TRBJ2-7; D is uncertain. The V end was cut by 0 bases, the J end by 3 bases, with 7 bases between. CDR1 and CDR2 (germline): SGHRS, YFSETQ. The CDR3 runs 13 residues. The DNA for the CDR3 is TGCGCCAGCAGCTTGGACCCAAACTACGAGCAGTACTTC. Residues: CASSLDPNYEQYF.

Many counts were recorded for this clonotype. The genes are TRBV10-3 and TRBJ1-5; the D gene is possibly TRBD1 (6 bases). This CDR3 has 14 residues. Germline-derived CDR1 and CDR2 are ENHRY and SYGVKD. Trimming took off 2 bases at V and 4 bases at J, with 9 bases between the two ends. DNA for the CDR3: TGTGCCATCAGTGAGGCGACAGGAAATCAGCCCCAGCATTTT. Its protein product is CAISEATGNQPQHF.

V usage is TRBV20-1 and J usage is TRBJ2-7; the D gene is possibly TRBD2 (6 bases). Germline assignment: CDR1 DFQATT and CDR2 SNEGSKA (reference sequence). V dropped 1 base and J dropped 0 bases, with 10 bases sitting between them. There are 14 residues in the CDR3. The CDR3 DNA follows: TGCAGTGCTAGAGGGGGACTTCTCTCCTACGAGCAGTACTTC. Protein: CSARGGLLSYEQYF.

Details on this clonotype: This may come from a read error, since a much larger clone is one base off. This chain uses TRBV7-2 with TRBJ1-5; no clear D gene. Germline CDR1 is SGHTA and CDR2 is FQGNSA. The CDR3 extends over 13 amino acids. Between the trimmed V and J ends, which lost 7 bases and 7 bases, there was a span of 14 bases. CDR3 protein: CASKLAAGQPQHF. CDR3 coding DNA: TGTGCCAGCAAATTAGCGGCGGGCCAGCCCCAGCATTTT.

This clonotype was recorded a few times. The V and J genes are TRBV4-3 and TRBJ2-3; no clear D. V lost 5 bases and J lost 0, with 12 bases in between. CDR1 and CDR2 from the germline V gene are LGHNA and YSLEER. CDR3 length equals 15 residues. CDR3 coding DNA: TGCGCCAGCAGCGATTTGAGGAGAAGCACAGATACGCAGTATTTT. Its translation is CASSDLRRSTDTQYF.

The chain joins TRBV6-1 to TRBJ2-4; TRBD1 agrees at 8 bases. The CDR3 is 14 amino acids. V was clipped by 6 bases and J by 3 bases; unmatched bases: 4. The V gene's germline CDR1 is MNHNS and CDR2 SASEGT. The DNA for the CDR3 is TGTGCCAGCAGCCCGGACAGGGACAAAAACATTCAGTACTTC. Amino acids: CASSPDRDKNIQYF.

The chain couples TRBV5-5 to TRBJ2-5, with 12 bases matching TRBD2. Germline V lookup: CDR1 SGHKS, CDR2 YYEKEE (reference sequence). This CDR3 region has 15 residues. The junction had 3 bases not matched to a gene; V was cut back by 6 bases and J by 0 bases. CDR3 region: CASTGLAGHQETQYF. DNA for the CDR3: TGTGCCAGCACCGGACTAGCGGGACACCAAGAGACCCAGTACTTC. Filled out from reference TRBV5-5 and TRBJ2-5, the complete variable domain reads DAGVTQSPTHLIKTRGQQVTLRCSPISGHKSVSWYQQVLGQGPQFIFQYYEKEERGRGNFPDRFSARQFPNYSSELNVNALLLGDSALYLCASTGLAGHQETQYFGPGTRLLVL.

Many counts were recorded for this clonotype. This sequence joins TRBV29-1 and TRBJ1-1; no reliable D call. CDR1 is SQVTM, CDR2 ANQGSEA, per germline. CDR3 length: 10 residues. Deletions cut 3 bases from V and 11 bases from J, with 10 bases between. CDR3 sequence reads: CSVESGGAFF. The CDR3 DNA follows: TGCAGCGTTGAGTCAGGTGGCGCTTTCTTT. Complete variable domain (other parts from reference TRBV29-1 and TRBJ1-1): SAVISQKPSRDICQRGTSLTIQCQVDSQVTMMFWYRQQPGQSLTLIATANQGSEATYESGFVIDKFPISRPNLTFSTLTVSNMSPEDSSIYLCSVESGGAFFGQGTRLTVV.

Points on this clonotype: At one end the junction does not follow the germline gene, possibly because of a read error. CDR3 loop: CATSQEVRGTDTQYF. DNA for the CDR3: TGTGCCACCAGCCAGGAGGTCAGGGGGACAGATACGCAGTATTTT. This rearrangement joins TRBV3-1 to TRBJ2-3; TRBD1 aligns across 7 bases. Germline V gene lookup returns CDR1 LGHDT and CDR2 YNNKEL (reference sequence). The CDR3 has 15 amino acids.

This clonotype was counted many times. The chain combines TRBV24-1 with TRBJ2-3, with 13 positions matching TRBD2. Per the germline V gene, CDR1 is KGHDR and CDR2 is SFDVKD. Trimming removed 9 bases from V and 5 bases from J; junction bases left unmatched: 10. The CDR3 loop spans 16 amino acids. CDR3: CATGTGLAGAVDTQYF. CDR3 DNA sequence: TGTGCCACCGGGACCGGACTAGCGGGAGCGGTAGATACGCAGTATTTT.

This CDR3 reads CASRFQGSEKLFF. The DNA of the CDR3 is TGTGCCAGCAGATTTCAGGGAAGTGAAAAACTGTTTTTT. The rearrangement uses TRBV28 and TRBJ1-4; D is possibly TRBD1 (5 bases). Germline CDR1 and CDR2: MDHEN and SYDVKM. The CDR3 runs 13 residues. V gave up 6 bases and J gave up 7 bases, with 12 bases separating them.